This T cell receptor beta chain derives from a study of identical twins. CDR1 is DFQATT and CDR2 is SNEGSKA in the germline V gene (reference sequence). V was pared by 6 bases and J by 2 bases, with 13 bases between. The length of the CDR3 is 13 residues. As to this clonotype: Its specificity is not known.

TCRdb used MiXCR to reprocess the 5' RACE reads, holding one entry per CDR3 protein. The sample includes roughly 480,000 distinct CDR3 sequences, 24% of them seen just once. General study points: While abundant cord blood beta clonotypes carried fewer insertions, memory repertoires showed no such pattern.

This sample also belongs to another study, concerning T cells expressing NK-cell markers. That work adds: NKG2C+ dominant clonotypes from several donors made up roughly 1.0-7.5% of CD8+ T cells.

The sample was CD4+ T cells sorted from blood. This TCR was recovered from a woman in her late teens or twenties in good health. The V call is TRBV20-1, the J call TRBJ2-5; D unresolved. DNA of the CDR3: TGCAGTGCGCGAGTAAGGGTACAAGAGACCCAGTACTTC. This sequence encodes CSARVRVQETQYF.